The clone carrying this TCR beta chain was counted only a few times. Its matching antigen is unknown. This entry belongs to a study of CD8 T cells in ankylosing spondylitis. Findings and caveats of the study: A TCR beta motif of eight highly homologous variants appeared characteristic of ankylosing spondylitis blood. From matched ankylosing spondylitis synovial fluid, disease-linked clones were reportedly recovered at significantly enriched levels.

The CDR3 runs to 16 residues. CDR1 is SGHAT and CDR2 is FQNNGV in the germline V gene. V dropped 1 base and J dropped 1; count of bases not matched to a gene: 5. TCRdb fed the 5' RACE reads into MiXCR, producing one record per CDR3 protein. The sample includes roughly 440,000 distinct CDR3 sequences, 17% of them seen just once. The receptor was derived from a male donor with ankylosing spondylitis. The sample was blood, either unsorted or a sorted T cell fraction (not recorded which). The rearrangement links TRBV11-2 to TRBJ2-3; 7 nucleotides agree with TRBD2. The CDR3 region has the DNA TGTGCCAGCAGCTTAGTTCTAGCGGTCCGCACAGATACGCAGTATTTT. Translation: CASSLVLAVRTDTQYF.